This TCR beta chain was retrieved from a study of radiation and T cells in renal cell carcinoma. In regard to this clone: Its antigen is unidentified.

V lost 5 bases and J lost 5; bases outside the gene matches: 11. This CDR3 has 16 amino acids. Germline CDR1 SGHAT, CDR2 FQDESV (reference sequence). General study results and limits: Pretreatment tumor biopsies were lacking, so baseline clonotypes are unknown. In blood, top tumor clones expanded by 2 weeks, shrinking by 4.

As to time point: blood 4 weeks post-SBRT, at nephrectomy. Described treatment: 15 Gy SBRT to primary tumor, nephrectomy 4 weeks later. Nephrectomy followed 15 Gy stereotactic body radiation by 4 weeks. Radiation-treated patients gave blood at baseline, week 2 and week 4. Profiled with immunoSEQ multiplex PCR; TCRdb holds only in-frame clones, not every one. The table has about 40,000 clones, 65% to 85% seen once. The sample in question was blood, obtained from a patient whose treatment included radiotherapy and nephrectomy. The receptor was derived from a woman between 65 and 79 years old with renal cell carcinoma. The chain is built from TRBV11-1 and TRBJ2-5, with 10 positions matching TRBD2. CDR3 region: CASSPRRSGGGETQYF. The CDR3 DNA sequence: TGTGCCAGCAGCCCTCGTAGAAGCGGGGGGGGCGAGACCCAGTACTTC.